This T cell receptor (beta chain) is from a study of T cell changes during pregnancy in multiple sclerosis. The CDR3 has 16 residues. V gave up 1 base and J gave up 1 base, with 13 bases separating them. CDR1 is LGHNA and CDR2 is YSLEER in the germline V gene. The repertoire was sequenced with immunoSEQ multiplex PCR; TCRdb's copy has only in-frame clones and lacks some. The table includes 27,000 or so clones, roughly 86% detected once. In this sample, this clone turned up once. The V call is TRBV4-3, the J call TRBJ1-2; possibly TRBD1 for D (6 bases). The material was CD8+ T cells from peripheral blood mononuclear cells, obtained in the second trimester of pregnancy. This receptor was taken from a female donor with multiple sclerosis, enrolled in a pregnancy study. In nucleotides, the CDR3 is TGCGCCAGCAGCCAAGCTCCGGGGACACTTAACTATGGCTACACCTTC. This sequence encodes CASSQAPGTLNYGYTF.